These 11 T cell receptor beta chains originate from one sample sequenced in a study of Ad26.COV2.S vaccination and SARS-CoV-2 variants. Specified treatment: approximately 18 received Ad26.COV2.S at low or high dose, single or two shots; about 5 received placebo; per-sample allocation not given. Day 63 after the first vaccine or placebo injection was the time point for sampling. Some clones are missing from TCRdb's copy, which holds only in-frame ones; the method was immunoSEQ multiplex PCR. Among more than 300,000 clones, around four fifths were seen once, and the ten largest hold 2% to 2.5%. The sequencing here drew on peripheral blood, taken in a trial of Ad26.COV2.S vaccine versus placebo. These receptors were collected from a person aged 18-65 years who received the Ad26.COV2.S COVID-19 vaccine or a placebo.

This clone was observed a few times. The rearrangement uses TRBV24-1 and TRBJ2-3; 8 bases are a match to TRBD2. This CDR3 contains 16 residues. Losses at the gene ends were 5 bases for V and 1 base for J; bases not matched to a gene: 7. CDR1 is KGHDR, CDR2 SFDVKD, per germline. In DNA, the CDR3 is TGTGCCACCAGTGGCGCCGGGGGGGCCGGCACAGATACGCAGTATTTT. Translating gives CATSGAGGAGTDTQYF.

The CDR3 loop is CASSDWTDSLYGYTF. The CDR3 nucleotides read TGTGCCAGCAGTGATTGGACGGACAGCCTCTATGGCTACACCTTC. V usage is TRBV6-1 and J usage is TRBJ1-2; D may be TRBD1 (6 bases). Germline CDR1 is MNHNS and CDR2 is SASEGT. This CDR3 is 15 amino acids long. V was trimmed by 3 bases and J by 4 bases, leaving 15 bases between them.

This CDR3 reads CASSQDPRLMNTEAFF. CDR3 bases: TGCGCCAGCAGCCAAGATCCGAGATTGATGAACACTGAAGCTTTCTTT. The rearrangement uses TRBV4-1 and TRBJ1-1, with unresolved D. The V gene's germline CDR1 is MGHRA and CDR2 YSYEKL. The CDR3 spans 16 residues. V was shortened by 0 bases and J by 0 bases, with 11 bases between the two germline ends.

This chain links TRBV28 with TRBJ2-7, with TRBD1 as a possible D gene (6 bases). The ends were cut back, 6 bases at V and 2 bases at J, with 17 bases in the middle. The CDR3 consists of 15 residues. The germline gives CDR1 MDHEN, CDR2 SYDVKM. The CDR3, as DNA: TGTGCCAGCAGCACCTTGGGGGCGGGCACCTACGAGCAGTACTTC. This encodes CASSTLGAGTYEQYF. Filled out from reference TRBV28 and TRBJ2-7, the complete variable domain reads DVKVTQSSRYLVKRTGEKVFLECVQDMDHENMFWYRQDPGLGLRLIYFSYDVKMKEKGDIPEGYSVSREKKERFSLILESASTNQTSMYLCASSTLGAGTYEQYFGPGTRLTVT.

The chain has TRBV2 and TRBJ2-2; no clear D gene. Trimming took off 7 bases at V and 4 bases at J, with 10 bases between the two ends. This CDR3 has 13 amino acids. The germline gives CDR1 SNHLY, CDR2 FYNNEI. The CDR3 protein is CASTSQFTGELFF. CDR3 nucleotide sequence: TGTGCCAGCACGTCACAGTTCACCGGGGAGCTGTTTTTT.

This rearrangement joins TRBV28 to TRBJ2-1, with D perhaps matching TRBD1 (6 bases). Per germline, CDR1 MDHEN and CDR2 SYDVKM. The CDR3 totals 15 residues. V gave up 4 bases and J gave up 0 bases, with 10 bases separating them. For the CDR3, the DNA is TGTGCCAGCAGTTCTCAGGGGCGCTCCTACAATGAGCAGTTCTTC. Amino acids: CASSSQGRSYNEQFF.

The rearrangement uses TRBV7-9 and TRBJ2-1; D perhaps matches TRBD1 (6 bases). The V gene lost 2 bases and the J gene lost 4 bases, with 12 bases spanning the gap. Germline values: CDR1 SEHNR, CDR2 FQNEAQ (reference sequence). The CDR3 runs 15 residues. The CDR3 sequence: CASSLIGGGYNEQFF. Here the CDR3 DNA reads TGTGCCAGCAGCTTAATAGGGGGTGGGTACAATGAGCAGTTCTTC.

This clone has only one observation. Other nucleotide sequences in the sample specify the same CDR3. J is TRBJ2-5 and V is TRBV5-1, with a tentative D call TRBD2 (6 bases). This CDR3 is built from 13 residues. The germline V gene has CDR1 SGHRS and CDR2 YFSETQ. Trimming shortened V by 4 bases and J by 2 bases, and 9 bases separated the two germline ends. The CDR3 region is CASSLGTQETQYF. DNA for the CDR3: TGCGCCAGCAGCCTCGGGACTCAAGAGACCCAGTACTTC.

As DNA, the CDR3 is TGTGCCAGCAGTTTGACTTCCTACGAGCAGTACTTC. Translated, it gives CASSLTSYEQYF. The chain carries TRBV14 and TRBJ2-7; D unresolved. Trimming pared 6 bases from V and 1 base from J, leaving 7 bases between. CDR1 is SGHDN and CDR2 is FVKESK in the germline V gene. The CDR3 runs to 12 residues.

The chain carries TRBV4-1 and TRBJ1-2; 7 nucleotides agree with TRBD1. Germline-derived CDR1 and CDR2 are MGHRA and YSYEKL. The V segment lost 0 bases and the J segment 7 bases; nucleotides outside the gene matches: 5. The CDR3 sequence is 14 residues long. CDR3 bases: TGCGCCAGCAGCCAAGATAGACAGGGTGGTGGCTACACCTTC. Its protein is CASSQDRQGGGYTF.

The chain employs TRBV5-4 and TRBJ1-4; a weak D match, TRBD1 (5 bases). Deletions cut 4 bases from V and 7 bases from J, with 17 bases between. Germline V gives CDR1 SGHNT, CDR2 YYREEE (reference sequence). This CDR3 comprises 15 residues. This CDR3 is CASSAGPQLGEKLFF. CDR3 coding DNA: TGTGCCAGCAGCGCGGGACCACAACTAGGTGAAAAACTGTTTTTT.